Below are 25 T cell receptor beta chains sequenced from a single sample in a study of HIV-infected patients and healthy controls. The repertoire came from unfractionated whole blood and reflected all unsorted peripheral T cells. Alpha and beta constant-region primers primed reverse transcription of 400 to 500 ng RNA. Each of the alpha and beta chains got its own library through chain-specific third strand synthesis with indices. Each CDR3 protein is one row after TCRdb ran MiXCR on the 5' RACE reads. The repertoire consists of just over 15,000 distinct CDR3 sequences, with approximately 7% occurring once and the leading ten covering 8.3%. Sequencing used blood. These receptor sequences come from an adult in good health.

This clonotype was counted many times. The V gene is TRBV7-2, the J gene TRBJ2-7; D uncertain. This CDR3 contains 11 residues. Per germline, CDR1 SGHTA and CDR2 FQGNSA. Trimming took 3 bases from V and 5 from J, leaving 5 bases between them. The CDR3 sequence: CASSFSHEQYF. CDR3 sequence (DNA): TGTGCCAGCAGCTTTTCCCACGAGCAGTACTTC.

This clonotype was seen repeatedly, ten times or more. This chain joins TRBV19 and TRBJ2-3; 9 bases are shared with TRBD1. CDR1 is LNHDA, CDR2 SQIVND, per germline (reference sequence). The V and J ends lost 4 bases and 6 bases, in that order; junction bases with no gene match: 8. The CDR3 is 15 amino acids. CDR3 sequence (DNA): TGTGCCAGTAGTACGCCGGGACAGGGTGCCGATACGCAGTATTTT. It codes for CASSTPGQGADTQYF.

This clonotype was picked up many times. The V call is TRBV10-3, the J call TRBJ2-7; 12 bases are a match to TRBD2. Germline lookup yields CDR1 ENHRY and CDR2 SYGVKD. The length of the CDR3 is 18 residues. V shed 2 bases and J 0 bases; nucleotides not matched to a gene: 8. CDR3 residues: CAISEVGLAGQNSYEQYF. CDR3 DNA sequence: TGTGCCATCAGTGAGGTCGGACTAGCGGGACAAAACTCCTACGAGCAGTACTTC.

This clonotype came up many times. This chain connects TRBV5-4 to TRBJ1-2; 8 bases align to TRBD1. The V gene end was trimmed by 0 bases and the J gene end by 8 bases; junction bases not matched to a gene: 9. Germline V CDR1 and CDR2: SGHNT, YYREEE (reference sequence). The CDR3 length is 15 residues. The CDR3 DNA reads TGTGCCAGCAGCTTGGTAGCAGGGGGCCCACGAGGCTACACCTTC. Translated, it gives CASSLVAGGPRGYTF.

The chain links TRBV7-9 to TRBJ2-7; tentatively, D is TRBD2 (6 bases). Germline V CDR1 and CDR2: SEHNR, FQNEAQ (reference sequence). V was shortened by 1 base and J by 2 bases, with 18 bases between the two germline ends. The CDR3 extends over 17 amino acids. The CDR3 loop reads CASSLGGTSFKAYEQYF. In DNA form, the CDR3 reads TGTGCCAGCAGCTTAGGTGGGACTTCATTTAAAGCCTACGAGCAGTACTTC. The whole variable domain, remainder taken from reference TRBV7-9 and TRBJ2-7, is DTGVSQNPRHKITKRGQNVTFRCDPISEHNRLYWYRQTLGQGPEFLTYFQNEAQLEKSRLLSDRFSAERPKGSFSTLEIQRTEQGDSAMYLCASSLGGTSFKAYEQYFGPGTRLTVT.

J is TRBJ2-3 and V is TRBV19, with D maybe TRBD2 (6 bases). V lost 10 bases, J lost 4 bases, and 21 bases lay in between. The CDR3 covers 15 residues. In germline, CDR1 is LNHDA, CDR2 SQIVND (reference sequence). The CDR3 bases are TGTGCCACCCGGGGAGGTCACACCCTCCCAGATACGCAGTATTTT. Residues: CATRGGHTLPDTQYF.

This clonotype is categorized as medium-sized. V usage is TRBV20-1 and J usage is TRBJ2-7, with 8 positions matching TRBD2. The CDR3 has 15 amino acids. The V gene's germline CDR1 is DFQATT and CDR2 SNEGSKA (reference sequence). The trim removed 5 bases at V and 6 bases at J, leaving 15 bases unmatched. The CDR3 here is CSAEQPGLETSEQYF. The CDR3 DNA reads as TGCAGTGCTGAGCAACCGGGACTAGAAACCTCCGAGCAGTACTTC.

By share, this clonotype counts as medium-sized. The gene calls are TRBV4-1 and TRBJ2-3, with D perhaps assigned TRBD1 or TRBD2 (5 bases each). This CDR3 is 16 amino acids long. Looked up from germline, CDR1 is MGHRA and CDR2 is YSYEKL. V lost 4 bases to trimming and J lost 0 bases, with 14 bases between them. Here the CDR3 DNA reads TGCGCCAGCAGCCGCGAACCGGGACGGAGCACAGATACGCAGTATTTT. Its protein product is CASSREPGRSTDTQYF.

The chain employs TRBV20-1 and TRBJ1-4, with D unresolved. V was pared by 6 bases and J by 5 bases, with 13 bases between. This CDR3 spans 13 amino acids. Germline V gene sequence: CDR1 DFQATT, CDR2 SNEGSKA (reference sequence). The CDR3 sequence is CSAQTPPNEKLFF. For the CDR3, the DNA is TGCAGTGCCCAAACCCCCCCCAATGAAAAACTGTTTTTT.

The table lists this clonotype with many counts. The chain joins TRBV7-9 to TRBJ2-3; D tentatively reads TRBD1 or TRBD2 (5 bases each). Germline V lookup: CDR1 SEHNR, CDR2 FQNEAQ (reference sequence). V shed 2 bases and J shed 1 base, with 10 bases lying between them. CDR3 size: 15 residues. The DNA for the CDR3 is TGTGCCAGCAGCTTAAGGGACGGAGGCACAGATACGCAGTATTTT. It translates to CASSLRDGGTDTQYF.

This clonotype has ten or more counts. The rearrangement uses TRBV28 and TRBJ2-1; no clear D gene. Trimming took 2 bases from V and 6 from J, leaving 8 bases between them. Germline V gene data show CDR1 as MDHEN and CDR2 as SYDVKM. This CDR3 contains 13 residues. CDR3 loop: CASSLRPTNEQFF. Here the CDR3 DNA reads TGTGCCAGCAGTTTACGACCAACCAATGAGCAGTTCTTC.

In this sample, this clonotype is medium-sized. DNA of the CDR3: TGCAGCGCGAACAGGGGAAACACTGAAGCTTTCTTT. Its protein product is CSANRGNTEAFF. The chain links TRBV29-1 to TRBJ1-1, with TRBD1 matching 7 bases. Unmatched junction bases numbered 4, after V lost 7 bases and J lost 2 bases. This CDR3 comprises 12 residues. Germline CDR1 and CDR2: SQVTM and ANQGSEA.

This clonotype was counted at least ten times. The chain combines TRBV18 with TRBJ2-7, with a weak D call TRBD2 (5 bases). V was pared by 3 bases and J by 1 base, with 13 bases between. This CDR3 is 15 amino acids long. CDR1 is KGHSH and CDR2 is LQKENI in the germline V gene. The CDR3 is CASSPDGEYSYEQYF. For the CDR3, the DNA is TGTGCCAGCTCACCCGATGGGGAGTATTCCTACGAGCAGTACTTC.

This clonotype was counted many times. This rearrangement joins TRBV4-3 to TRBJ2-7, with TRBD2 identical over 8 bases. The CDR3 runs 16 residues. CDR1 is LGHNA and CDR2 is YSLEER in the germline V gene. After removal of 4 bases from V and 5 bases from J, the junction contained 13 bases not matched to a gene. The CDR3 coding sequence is TGCGCCAGCAGCCTACCTGGCGGGGGGACTTTCGACGAGCAGTACTTC. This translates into CASSLPGGGTFDEQYF.

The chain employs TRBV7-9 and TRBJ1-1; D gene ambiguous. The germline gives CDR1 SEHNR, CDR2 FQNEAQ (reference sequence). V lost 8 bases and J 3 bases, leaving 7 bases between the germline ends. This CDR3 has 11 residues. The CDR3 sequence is CASDWYTEAFF. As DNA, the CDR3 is TGTGCCAGCGATTGGTACACTGAAGCTTTCTTT.

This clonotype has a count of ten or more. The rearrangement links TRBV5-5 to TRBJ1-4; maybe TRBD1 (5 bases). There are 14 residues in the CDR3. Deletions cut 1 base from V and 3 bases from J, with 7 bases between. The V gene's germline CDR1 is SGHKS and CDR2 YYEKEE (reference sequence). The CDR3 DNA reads TGTGCCAGCAGCTTGCAGGGATCTAATGAAAAACTGTTTTTT. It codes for CASSLQGSNEKLFF.

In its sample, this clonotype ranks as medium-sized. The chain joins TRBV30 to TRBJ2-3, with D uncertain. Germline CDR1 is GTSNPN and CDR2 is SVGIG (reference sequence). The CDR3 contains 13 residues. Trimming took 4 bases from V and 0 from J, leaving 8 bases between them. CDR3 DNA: TGTGCCTGGAACGGGCAAAGCACAGATACGCAGTATTTT. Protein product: CAWNGQSTDTQYF.

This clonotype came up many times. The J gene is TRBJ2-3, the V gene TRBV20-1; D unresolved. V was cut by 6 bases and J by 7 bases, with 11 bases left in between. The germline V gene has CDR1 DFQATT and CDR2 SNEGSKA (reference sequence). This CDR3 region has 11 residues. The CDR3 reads CSAPDFNTQYF. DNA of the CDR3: TGCAGTGCCCCCGACTTCAATACGCAGTATTTT.

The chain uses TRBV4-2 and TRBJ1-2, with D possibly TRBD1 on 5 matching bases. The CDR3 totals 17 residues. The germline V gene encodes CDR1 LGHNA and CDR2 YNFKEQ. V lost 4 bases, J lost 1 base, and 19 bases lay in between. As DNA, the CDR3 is TGTGCCAGCAGCCCAGCCCCCGGGGTGACAGTTAACTATGGCTACACCTTC. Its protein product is CASSPAPGVTVNYGYTF.

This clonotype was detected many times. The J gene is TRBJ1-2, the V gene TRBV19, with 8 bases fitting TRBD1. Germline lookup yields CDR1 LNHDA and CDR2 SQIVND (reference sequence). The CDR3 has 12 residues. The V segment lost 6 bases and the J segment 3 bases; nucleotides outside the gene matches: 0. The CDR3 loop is CASRTGDYGYTF. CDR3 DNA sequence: TGTGCCAGTAGGACAGGGGACTATGGCTACACCTTC.

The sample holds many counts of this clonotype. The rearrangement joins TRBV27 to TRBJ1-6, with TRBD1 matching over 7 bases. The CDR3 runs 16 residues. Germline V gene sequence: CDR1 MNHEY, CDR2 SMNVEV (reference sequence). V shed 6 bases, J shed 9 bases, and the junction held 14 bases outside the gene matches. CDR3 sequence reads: CASSTPSGRGPSPLHF. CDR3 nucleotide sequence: TGTGCCAGCAGCACACCCTCGGGAAGGGGGCCTTCACCCCTCCACTTT.

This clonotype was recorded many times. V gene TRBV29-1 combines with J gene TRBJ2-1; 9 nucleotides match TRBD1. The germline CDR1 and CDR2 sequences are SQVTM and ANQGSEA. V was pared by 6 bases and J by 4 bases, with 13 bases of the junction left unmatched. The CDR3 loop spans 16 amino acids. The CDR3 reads CSVPLFGTGTYNEQFF. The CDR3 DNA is TGCAGCGTACCATTGTTCGGGACAGGGACTTACAATGAGCAGTTCTTC.

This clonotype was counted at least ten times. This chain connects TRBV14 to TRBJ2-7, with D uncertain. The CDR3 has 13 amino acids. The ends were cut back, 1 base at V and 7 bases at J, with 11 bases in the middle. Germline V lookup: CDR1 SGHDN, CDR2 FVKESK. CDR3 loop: CASSQVGAYEQYF. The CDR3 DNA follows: TGTGCCAGCAGCCAAGTTGGAGCGTATGAGCAGTACTTC.

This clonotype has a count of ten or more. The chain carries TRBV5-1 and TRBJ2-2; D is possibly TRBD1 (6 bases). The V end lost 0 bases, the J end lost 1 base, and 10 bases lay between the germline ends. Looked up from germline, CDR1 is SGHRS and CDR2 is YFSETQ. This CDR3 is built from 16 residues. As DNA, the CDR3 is TGCGCCAGCAGCTTGGGTGACAGGAAGAACACCGGGGAGCTGTTTTTT. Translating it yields CASSLGDRKNTGELFF.

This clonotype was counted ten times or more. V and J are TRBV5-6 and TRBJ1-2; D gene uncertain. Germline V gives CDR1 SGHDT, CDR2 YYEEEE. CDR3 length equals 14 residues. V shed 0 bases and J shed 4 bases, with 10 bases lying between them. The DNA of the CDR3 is TGTGCCAGCAGCTTGGGACATCACAGCTATGGCTACACCTTC. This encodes CASSLGHHSYGYTF. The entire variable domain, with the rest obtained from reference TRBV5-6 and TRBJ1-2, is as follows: DAGVTQSPTHLIKTRGQQVTLRCSPKSGHDTVSWYQQALGQGPQFIFQYYEEEERQRGNFPDRFSGHQFPNYSSELNVNALLLGDSALYLCASSLGHHSYGYTFGSGTRLTVV.